This paragraph covers one T cell receptor beta chain sequence. Assay: immunoSEQ multiplex PCR; the TCRdb copy retains only in-frame clones and omits some. The data contain over 150,000 clones, approximately 87% of them seen just once; the ten biggest clones take up approximately 0.88%. This entry is derived from a study of blood T cell repertoires in COVID-19. Background on the study: The United States, Italy and Spain supplied acute and convalescent COVID-19 samples.

V lost 7 bases and J 5 bases, leaving 19 bases between the germline ends. Looked up from germline, CDR1 is KGHDR and CDR2 is SFDVKD. The CDR3 runs 16 residues. The origin of this receptor is a woman between 18 and 30 years old who had recovered from COVID-19. The chain carries TRBV24-1 and TRBJ2-2; possible D gene TRBD2, 5 bases. Sequenced sample: peripheral blood. The CDR3, as DNA: TGTGCCACCAGCGATGGACGGCTCTCGGGGACCGGGGAGCTGTTTTTT. Its protein product is CATSDGRLSGTGELFF.